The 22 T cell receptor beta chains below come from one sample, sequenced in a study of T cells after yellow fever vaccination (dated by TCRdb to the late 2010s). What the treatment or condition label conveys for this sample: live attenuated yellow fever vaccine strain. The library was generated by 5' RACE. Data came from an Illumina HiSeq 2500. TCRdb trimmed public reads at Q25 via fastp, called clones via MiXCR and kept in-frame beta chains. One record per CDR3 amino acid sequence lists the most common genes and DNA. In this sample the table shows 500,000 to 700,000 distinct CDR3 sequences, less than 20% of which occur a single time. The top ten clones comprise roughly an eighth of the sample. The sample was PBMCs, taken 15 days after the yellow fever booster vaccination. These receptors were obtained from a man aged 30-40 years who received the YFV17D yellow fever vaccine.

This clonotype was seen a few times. In DNA form, the CDR3 reads TGTGCCAGCAGCCGATTAACGGACAGGGGCTGGGGTTTCTTT. It specifies CASSRLTDRGWGFF. The chain links TRBV5-6 to TRBJ1-1, with 9 bases matching TRBD1. CDR1 SGHDT and CDR2 YYEEEE come from the germline V gene. This CDR3 region has 14 residues. J was trimmed by 13 bases and V by 4 bases; bases with no gene match: 14.

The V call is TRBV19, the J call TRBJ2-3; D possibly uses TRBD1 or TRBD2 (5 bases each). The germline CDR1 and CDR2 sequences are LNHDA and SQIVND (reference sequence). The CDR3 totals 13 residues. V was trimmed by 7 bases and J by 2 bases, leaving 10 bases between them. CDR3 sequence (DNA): TGTGCCAGTATGGGGGAATTCACAGATACGCAGTATTTT. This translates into CASMGEFTDTQYF.

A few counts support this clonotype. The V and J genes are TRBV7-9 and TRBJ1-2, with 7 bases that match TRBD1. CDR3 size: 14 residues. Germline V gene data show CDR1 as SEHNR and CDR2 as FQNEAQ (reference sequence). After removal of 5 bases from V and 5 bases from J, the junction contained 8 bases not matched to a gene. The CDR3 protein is CASSPGGPPYGYTF. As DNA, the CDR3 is TGTGCCAGCAGCCCAGGGGGTCCACCGTATGGCTACACCTTC.

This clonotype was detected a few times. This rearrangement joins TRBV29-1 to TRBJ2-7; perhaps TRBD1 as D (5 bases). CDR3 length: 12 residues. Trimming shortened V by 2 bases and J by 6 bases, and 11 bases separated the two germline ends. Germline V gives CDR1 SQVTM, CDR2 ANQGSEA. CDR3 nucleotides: TGCAGCGTTGAAAGGGGCGTTCGCGAGCAGTACTTC. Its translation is CSVERGVREQYF.

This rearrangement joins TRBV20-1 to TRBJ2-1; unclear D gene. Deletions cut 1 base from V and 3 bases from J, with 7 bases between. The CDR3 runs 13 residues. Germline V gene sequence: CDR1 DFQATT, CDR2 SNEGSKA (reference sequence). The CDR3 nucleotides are TGCAGTGCTAGAGGGCAGCGCTACAATGAGCAGTTCTTC. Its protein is CSARGQRYNEQFF.

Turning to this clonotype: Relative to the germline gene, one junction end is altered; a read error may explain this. CDR3 DNA sequence: TGTGCCAGCAGCTTAGGCAGGGGTGCAGATACGCCGTATTTT. It yields the protein CASSLGRGADTPYF. The chain joins TRBV7-8 to TRBJ2-3, with D possibly matching TRBD1 (6 bases). The CDR3 consists of 14 residues. Germline CDR1 reads SGHVS; CDR2 reads FQNEAQ.

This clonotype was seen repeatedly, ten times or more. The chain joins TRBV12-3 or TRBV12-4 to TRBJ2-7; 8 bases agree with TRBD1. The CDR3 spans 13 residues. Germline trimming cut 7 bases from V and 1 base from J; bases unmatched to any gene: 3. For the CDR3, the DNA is TGTGCCAGCAAGGGACAGGAGTCCTACGAGCAGTACTTC. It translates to CASKGQESYEQYF.

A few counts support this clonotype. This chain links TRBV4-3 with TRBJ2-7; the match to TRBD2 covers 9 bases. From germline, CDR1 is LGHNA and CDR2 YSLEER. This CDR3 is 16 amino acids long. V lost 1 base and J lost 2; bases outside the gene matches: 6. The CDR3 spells CASSQASGITTYEQYF. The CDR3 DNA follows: TGCGCCAGCAGCCAAGCTAGCGGGATTACAACCTACGAGCAGTACTTC.

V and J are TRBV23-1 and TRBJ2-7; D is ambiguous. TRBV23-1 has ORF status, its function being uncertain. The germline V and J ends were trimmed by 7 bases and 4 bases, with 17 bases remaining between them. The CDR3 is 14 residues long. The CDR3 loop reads CASILLGYTYEQYF. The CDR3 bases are TGCGCCAGCATCCTCCTAGGGTATACGTACGAGCAGTACTTC.

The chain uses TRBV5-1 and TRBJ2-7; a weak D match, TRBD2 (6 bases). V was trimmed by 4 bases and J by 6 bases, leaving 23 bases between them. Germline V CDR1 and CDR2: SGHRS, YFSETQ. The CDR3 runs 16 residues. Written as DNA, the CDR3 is TGCGCCAGCAGCCATGGACCCACCGGAGGGGCGGGCGAGCAGTACTTC. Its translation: CASSHGPTGGAGEQYF.

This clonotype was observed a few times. The DNA for the CDR3 is TGTGCCAGCAGACTATTAGGGGGACACCAAGAGACCCAGTACTTC. The encoded protein is CASRLLGGHQETQYF. This chain uses TRBV28 with TRBJ2-5; D perhaps matches TRBD1 (6 bases). CDR1 and CDR2 (germline): MDHEN, SYDVKM. This CDR3 contains 15 residues. The V gene lost 6 bases and the J gene lost 0 bases, with 14 bases spanning the gap.

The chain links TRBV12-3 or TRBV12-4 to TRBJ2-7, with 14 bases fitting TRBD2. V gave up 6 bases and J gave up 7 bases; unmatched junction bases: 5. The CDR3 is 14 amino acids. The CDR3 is CASSRTSGRREQYF. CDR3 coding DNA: TGTGCCAGCAGCCGGACTAGCGGGAGGAGGGAGCAGTACTTC.

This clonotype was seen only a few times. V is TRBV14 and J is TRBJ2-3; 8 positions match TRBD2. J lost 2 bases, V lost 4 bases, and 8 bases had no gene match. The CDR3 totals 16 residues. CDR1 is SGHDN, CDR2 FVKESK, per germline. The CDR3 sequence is CASSPRTSRLTDTQYF. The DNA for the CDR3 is TGTGCCAGCAGCCCCAGGACTAGCCGACTCACAGATACGCAGTATTTT.

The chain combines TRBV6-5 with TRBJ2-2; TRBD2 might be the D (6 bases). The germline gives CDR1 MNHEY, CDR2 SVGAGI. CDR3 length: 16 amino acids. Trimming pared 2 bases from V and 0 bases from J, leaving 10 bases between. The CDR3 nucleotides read TGTGCCAGCAGTTACCTGGGACTTTCGAACACCGGGGAGCTGTTTTTT. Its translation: CASSYLGLSNTGELFF.

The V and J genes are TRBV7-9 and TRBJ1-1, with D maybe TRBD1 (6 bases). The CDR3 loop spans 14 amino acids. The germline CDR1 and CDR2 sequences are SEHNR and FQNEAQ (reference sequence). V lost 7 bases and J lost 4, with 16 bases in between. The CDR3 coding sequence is TGTGCCAGCACCAAAGGGGGGGCGCTCACTGAAGCTTTCTTT. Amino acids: CASTKGGALTEAFF.

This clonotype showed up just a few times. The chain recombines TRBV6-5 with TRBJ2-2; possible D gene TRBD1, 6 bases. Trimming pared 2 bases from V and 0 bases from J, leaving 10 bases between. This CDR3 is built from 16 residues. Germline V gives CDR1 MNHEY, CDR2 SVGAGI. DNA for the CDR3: TGTGCCAGCAGTTACGGGGGCCCAGCGAACACCGGGGAGCTGTTTTTT. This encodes CASSYGGPANTGELFF.

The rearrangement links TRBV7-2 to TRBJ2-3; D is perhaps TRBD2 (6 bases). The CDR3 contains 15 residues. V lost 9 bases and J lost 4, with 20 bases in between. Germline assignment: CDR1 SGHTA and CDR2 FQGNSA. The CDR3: CASNPGLRRSDTQYF. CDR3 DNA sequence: TGTGCCAGTAATCCGGGACTCCGAAGGTCAGATACGCAGTATTTT.

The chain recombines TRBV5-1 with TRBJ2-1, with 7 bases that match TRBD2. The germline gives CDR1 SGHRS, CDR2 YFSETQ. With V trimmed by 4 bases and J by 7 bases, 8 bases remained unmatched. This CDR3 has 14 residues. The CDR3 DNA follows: TGCGCCAGCAGCCCTCGGGGTAGCGGGAATGAGCAGTTCTTC. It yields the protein CASSPRGSGNEQFF.

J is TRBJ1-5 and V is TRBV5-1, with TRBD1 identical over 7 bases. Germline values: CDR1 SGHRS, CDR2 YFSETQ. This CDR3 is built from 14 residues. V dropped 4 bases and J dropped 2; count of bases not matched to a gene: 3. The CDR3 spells CASSATGGNQPQHF. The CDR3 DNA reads TGCGCCAGCAGCGCAACAGGGGGCAATCAGCCCCAGCATTTT.

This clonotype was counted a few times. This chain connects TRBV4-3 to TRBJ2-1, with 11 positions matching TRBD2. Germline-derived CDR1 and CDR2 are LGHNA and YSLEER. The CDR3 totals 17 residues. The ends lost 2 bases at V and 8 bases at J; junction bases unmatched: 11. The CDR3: CASSQQLELAGGYEQFF. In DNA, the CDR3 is TGCGCCAGCAGCCAACAGTTGGAGTTAGCGGGAGGGTATGAGCAGTTCTTC.

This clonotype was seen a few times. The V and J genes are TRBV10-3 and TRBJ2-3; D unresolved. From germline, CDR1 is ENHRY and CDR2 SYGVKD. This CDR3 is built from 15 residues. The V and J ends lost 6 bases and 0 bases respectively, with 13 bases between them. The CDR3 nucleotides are TGTGCCATCAGGTCGACGGAAAAAAGCACAGATACGCAGTATTTT. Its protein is CAIRSTEKSTDTQYF.

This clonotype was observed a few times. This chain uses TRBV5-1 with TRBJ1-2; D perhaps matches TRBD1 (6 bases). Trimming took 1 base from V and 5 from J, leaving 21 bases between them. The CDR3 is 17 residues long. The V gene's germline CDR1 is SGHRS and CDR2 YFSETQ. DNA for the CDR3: TGCGCCAGCAGCTTGTCGTCCGGGGACACATACCCTTATGGCTACACCTTC. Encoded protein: CASSLSSGDTYPYGYTF.